This T cell receptor beta chain was captured in a study of T cells in Graves' hyperthyroidism and ophthalmopathy. At least 3 on the Clinical Activity Score was recorded for ophthalmopathy patients, who also had NOSPECS grade at least 4 and duration under 3 months. The CDR3 loop spans 16 amino acids. The V gene's germline CDR1 is SEHNR and CDR2 FQNEAQ (reference sequence). Trimming removed 4 bases from V and 1 base from J; junction bases left unmatched: 7. What was amplified from RNA transcripts were TCR beta CDR3 regions. A first-round RT-PCR of the TCR CDR3 used the HTBI primer set. TCRdb re-derived calls from the multiplex PCR reads in MiXCR, one entry per CDR3 protein. Of under 400,000 distinct CDR3 sequences in the sample, roughly 15% were seen once. This clonotype was seen only a few times.

The sequenced material came from blood. This chain joins TRBV7-9 and TRBJ1-3; 7 bases match TRBD1. The receptor's source is a woman aged 55-70 years with Graves' ophthalmopathy. CDR3 in DNA: TGTGCCAGCAGCTCGACCCTGGGACAGTCTGGAAACACCATATATTTT. It codes for CASSSTLGQSGNTIYF.